The clone carrying this T cell receptor beta chain was observed a handful of times. What it binds is not known. Deletions cut 0 bases from V and 6 bases from J, with 8 bases between. The germline V gene encodes CDR1 DFQATT and CDR2 SNEGSKA (reference sequence). The CDR3 totals 12 residues. This sample is drawn from a study of CD8 T cells in ankylosing spondylitis. Overall study findings and caveats: Eight or nine highly homologous variants formed a TCR beta motif that appeared characteristic of ankylosing spondylitis blood.

TCRdb passed the 5' RACE reads through MiXCR, listing each CDR3 protein once. The data show about 440,000 distinct CDR3 sequences, with 17% seen just once and 1% held by the top ten. The sequenced material came from blood, either unsorted or a sorted T cell fraction (not recorded which). This TCR was sampled from a male donor with ankylosing spondylitis. The V gene is TRBV20-1, the J gene TRBJ1-1; D unresolved. CDR3 sequence (DNA): TGCAGTGCTAGAGACAACTGGGCTGAAGCTTTCTTT. The encoded protein is CSARDNWAEAFF.